There are many counts of the clone carrying this TCR beta chain. The antigen is unknown. The data were obtained in a study of T cells in Graves' hyperthyroidism and ophthalmopathy. Study-level findings and limits: Through a model of 13 V-J features, ophthalmopathy was separated from stable hyperthyroidism. Researchers found most expanded thyroid clonotypes above 0.001 in blood as well.

RNA transcripts served as the template for amplifying TCR beta CDR3 regions. Carried out on the TCR CDR3, a first-round RT-PCR used the HTBI primer set. TCRdb recomputed calls from the multiplex PCR reads with MiXCR, one row per CDR3 protein. The sample includes 350,000 or so distinct CDR3 sequences, 15% to 20% of them seen just once. The source of this sequence is a woman aged 40 to 50 with Graves' ophthalmopathy. The sample consisted of blood.

The CDR3 DNA is TGTGCCAGCAGGAATGGAGGCAATGAGCAGTTCTTC. Its translation: CASRNGGNEQFF. This chain joins TRBV25-1 and TRBJ2-1; possible D gene TRBD2, 5 bases. Germline lookup yields CDR1 MGHDK and CDR2 SYGVNS. Trimming pared 6 bases from V and 6 bases from J, leaving 9 bases between. The CDR3 is 12 amino acids.